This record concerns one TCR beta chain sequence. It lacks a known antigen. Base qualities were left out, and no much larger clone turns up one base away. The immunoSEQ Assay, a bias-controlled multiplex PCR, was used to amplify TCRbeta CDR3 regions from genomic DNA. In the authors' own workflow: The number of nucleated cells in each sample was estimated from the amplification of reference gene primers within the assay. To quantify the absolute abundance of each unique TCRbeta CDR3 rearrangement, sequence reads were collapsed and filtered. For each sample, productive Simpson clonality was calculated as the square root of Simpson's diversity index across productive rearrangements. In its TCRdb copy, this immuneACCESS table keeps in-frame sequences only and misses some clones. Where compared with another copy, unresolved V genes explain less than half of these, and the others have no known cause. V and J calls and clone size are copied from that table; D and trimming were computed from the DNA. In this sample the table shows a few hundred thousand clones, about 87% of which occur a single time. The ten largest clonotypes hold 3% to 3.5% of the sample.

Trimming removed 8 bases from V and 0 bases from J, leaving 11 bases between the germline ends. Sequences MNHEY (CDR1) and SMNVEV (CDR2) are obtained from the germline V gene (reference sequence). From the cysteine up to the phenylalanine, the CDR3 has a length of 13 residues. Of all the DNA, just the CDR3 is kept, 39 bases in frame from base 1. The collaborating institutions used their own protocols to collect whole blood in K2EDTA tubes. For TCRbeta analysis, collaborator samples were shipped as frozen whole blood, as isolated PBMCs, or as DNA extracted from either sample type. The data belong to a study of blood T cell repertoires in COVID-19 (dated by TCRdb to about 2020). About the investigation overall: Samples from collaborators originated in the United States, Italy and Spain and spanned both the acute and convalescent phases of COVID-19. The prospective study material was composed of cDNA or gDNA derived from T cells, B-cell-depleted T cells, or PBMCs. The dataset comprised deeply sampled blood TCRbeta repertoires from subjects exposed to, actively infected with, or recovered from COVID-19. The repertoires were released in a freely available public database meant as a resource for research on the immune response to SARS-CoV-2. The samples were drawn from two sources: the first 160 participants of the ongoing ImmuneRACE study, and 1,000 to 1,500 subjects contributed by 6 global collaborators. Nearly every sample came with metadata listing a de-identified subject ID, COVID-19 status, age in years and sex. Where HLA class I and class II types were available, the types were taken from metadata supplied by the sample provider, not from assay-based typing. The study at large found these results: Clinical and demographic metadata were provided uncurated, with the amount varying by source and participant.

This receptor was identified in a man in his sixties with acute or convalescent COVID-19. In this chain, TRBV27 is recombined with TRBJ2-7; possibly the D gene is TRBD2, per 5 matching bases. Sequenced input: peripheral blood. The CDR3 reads CASRGRDSYEQYF. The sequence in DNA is TGTGCCAGCCGAGGACGGGACTCCTACGAGCAGTACTTC.